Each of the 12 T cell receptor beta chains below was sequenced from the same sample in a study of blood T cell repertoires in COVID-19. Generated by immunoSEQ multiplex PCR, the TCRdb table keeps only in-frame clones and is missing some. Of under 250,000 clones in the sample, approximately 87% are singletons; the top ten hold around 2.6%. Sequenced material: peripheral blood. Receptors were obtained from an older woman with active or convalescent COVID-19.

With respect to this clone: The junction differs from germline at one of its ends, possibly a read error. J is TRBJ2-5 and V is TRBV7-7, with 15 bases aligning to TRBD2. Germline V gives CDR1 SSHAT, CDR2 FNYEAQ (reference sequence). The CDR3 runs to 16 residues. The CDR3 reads CASSSGLAGGPETQYF. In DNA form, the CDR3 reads TGTGCTAGCAGCTCTGGACTAGCGGGAGGGCCGGAGACCCAGTACTTC.

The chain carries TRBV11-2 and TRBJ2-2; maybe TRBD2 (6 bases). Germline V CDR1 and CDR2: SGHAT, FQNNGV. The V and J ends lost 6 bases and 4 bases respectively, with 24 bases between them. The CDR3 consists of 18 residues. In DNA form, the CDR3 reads TGTGCCAGCAGTTCGAGGGCCCCGGCTAGCGACTTCACCGGGGAGCTGTTTTTT. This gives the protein CASSSRAPASDFTGELFF.

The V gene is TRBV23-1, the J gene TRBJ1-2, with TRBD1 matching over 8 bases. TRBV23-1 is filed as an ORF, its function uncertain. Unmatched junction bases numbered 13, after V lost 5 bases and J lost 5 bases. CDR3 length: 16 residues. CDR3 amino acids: CASSRRRQGSGYGYTF. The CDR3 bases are TGCGCCAGCAGTAGACGACGACAGGGGTCAGGGTATGGCTACACCTTC.

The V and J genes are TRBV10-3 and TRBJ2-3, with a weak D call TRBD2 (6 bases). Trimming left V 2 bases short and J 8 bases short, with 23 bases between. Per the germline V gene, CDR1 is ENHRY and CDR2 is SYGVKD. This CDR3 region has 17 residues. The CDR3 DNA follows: TGTGCCATCAGTGAGGGGACGACATCCCCTGGGGAGGTTACGCAGTATTTT. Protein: CAISEGTTSPGEVTQYF.

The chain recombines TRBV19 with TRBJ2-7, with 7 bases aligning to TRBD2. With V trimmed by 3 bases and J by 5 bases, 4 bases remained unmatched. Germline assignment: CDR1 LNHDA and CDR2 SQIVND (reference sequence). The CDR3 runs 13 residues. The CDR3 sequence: CASSMAGVHEQYF. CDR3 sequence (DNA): TGTGCCAGTAGTATGGCGGGGGTTCACGAGCAGTACTTC.

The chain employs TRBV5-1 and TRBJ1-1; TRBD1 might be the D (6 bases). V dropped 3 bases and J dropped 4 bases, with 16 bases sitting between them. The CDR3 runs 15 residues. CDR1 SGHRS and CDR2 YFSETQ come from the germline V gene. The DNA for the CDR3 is TGCGCCAGCAGCTGGCGCGGGGGCGCGATCACTGAAGCTTTCTTT. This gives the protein CASSWRGGAITEAFF.

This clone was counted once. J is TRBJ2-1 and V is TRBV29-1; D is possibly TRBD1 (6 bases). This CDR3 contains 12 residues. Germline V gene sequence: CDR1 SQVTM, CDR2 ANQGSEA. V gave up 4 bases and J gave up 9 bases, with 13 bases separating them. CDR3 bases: TGCAGCGTTGTTCTAGGGGGTTCTGAGCAGTTCTTC. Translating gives CSVVLGGSEQFF.

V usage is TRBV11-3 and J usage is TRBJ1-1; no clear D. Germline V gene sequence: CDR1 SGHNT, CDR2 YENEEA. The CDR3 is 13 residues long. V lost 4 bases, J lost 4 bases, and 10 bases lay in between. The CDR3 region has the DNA TGTGCCAGCAGCTATAGCTTTGGCACTGAAGCTTTCTTT. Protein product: CASSYSFGTEAFF.

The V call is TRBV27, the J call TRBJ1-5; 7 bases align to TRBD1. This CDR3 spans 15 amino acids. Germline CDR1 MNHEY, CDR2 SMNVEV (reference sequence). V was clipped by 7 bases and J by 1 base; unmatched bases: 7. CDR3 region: CASKFTTGSNQPQHF. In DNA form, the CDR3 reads TGTGCCAGCAAGTTTACGACAGGGAGCAATCAGCCCCAGCATTTT.

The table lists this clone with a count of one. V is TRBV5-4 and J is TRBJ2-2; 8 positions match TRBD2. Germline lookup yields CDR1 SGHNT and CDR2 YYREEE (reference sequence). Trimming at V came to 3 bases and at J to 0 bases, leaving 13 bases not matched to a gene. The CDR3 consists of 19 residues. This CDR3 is CASSSLHLAGRANTGELFF. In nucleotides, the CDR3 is TGTGCCAGCAGCTCCCTCCACTTAGCGGGACGCGCGAACACCGGGGAGCTGTTTTTT. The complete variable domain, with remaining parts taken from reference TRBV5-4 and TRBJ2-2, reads ETGVTQSPTHLIKTRGQQVTLRCSSQSGHNTVSWYQQALGQGPQFIFQYYREEENGRGNFPPRFSGLQFPNYSSELNVNALELDDSALYLCASSSLHLAGRANTGELFFGEGSRLTVL.

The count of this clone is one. The CDR3 nucleotides are TGTGCCAGTAGTATGTCTACGAACACTGAAGCTTTCTTT. Translation gives CASSMSTNTEAFF. The J gene is TRBJ1-1, the V gene TRBV19; D not certain. The CDR3 runs 13 residues. Germline V lookup: CDR1 LNHDA, CDR2 SQIVND (reference sequence). With 3 bases removed from V and 1 base from J, the gap between germline ends came to 6 bases.

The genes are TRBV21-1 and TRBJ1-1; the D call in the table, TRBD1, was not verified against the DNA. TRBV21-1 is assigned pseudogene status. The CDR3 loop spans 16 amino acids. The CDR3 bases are TGTGCCAGCGCGAATCTTCAGGGGATTAAGCACACTGAAGCTTTCTTT. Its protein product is CASANLQGIKHTEAFF.